This T cell receptor (beta chain) was recovered during a study of T cell repertoires in cytomegalovirus infection. The overall study: Public TCR beta signatures provided an indication of both CMV infection and a matching HLA type.

Findings and limits, study-wide: Carriers of CMV plus the relevant HLA were identified by cumulative public TCR beta family frequency. What dominated the ex vivo response were HLA-C-restricted CMV-specific TCR beta clonotypes.

This clonotype was counted a few times. Its antigen is undetermined. The CDR3 has 13 amino acids. CDR1 is SQVTM and CDR2 is ANQGSEA in the germline V gene. Trimming left V 5 bases short and J 6 bases short, with 13 bases between. TCRdb redid the calling of the reads with MiXCR, one entry per CDR3 protein. The data hold about 490,000 distinct CDR3 sequences, with around 11% observed a single time. Sequences were obtained from PBMCs. V gene TRBV29-1 combines with J gene TRBJ2-2; D could derive from TRBD1 or TRBD2 (5 bases each). This clonotype was obtained from a human donor in good health (CMV status not recorded). Some clones in this sample may be carry-over from other donors' samples. The CDR3 spells CSVQDRGPGELFF. Here the CDR3 DNA reads TGCAGCGTTCAGGACCGGGGACCCGGGGAGCTGTTTTTT.